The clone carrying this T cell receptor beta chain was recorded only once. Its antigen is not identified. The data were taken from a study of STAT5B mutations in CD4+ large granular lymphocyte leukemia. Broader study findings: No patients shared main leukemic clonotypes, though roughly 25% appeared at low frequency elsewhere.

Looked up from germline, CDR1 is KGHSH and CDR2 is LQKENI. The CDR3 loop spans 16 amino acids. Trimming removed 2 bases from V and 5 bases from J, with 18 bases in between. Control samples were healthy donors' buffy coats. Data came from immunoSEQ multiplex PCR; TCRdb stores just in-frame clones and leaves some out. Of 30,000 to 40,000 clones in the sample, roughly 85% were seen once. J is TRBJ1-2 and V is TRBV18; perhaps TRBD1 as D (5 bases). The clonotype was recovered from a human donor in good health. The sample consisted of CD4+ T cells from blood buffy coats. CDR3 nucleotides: TGTGCCAGCTCACCAGGTTCCCAGGGATCTTGGTATGGCTACACCTTC. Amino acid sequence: CASSPGSQGSWYGYTF.